The 14 T cell receptor beta chains in this list originate from one sample, sequenced in a study of T cells in Graves' hyperthyroidism and ophthalmopathy. Amplified TCR beta CDR3 regions came from RNA transcripts. HTBI primers were the set used in a first-round RT-PCR of the TCR CDR3. Using its own MiXCR run on the multiplex PCR reads, TCRdb lists one record per CDR3 protein. This table holds about 49,000 distinct CDR3 sequences, about 53% found once. The sequenced material came from peripheral blood or thyroid tissue (not recorded which). These receptors came from a man aged 18 to 30 with Graves' hyperthyroidism.

This clonotype was found many times. The genes are TRBV20-1 and TRBJ1-2; D unresolved. The V gene lost 4 bases and the J gene lost 4 bases, with 13 bases spanning the gap. The germline V gene encodes CDR1 DFQATT and CDR2 SNEGSKA (reference sequence). The CDR3 consists of 13 residues. The CDR3 is CSAILWEIYGYTF. The CDR3, as DNA: TGCAGTGCTATTTTGTGGGAGATCTATGGCTACACCTTC.

This chain uses TRBV15 with TRBJ2-7, with D perhaps TRBD2 (5 bases). V was cut by 0 bases and J by 1 base, with 16 bases left in between. In germline, CDR1 is LNHNV, CDR2 YYDKDF (reference sequence). This CDR3 region has 17 residues. CDR3 DNA sequence: TGTGCCACCAGCAGAGAGTTAACCGCCGGGGATTCCTACGAGCAGTACTTC. The encoded protein is CATSRELTAGDSYEQYF.

V gene TRBV2 combines with J gene TRBJ2-5; possible D gene TRBD1, 5 bases. CDR3 length equals 15 residues. V lost 4 bases, J lost 1 base, and 13 bases lay in between. Germline CDR1 is SNHLY and CDR2 is FYNNEI. The CDR3 DNA reads TGTGCCAGCAGTGCCAGGGTGGGAACCCAAGAGACCCAGTACTTC. Translated, it gives CASSARVGTQETQYF.

The gene calls are TRBV7-9 and TRBJ2-7; 8 bases are shared with TRBD2. The CDR3 loop spans 15 amino acids. With 4 bases clipped from V and 2 bases from J, the junction kept 7 bases outside the gene matches. The V gene's germline CDR1 is SEHNR and CDR2 FQNEAQ (reference sequence). The CDR3 sequence is CASSSIAGKAYEQYF. DNA of the CDR3: TGTGCCAGCAGCTCCATAGCGGGAAAAGCCTACGAGCAGTACTTC.

The V and J genes are TRBV5-1 and TRBJ1-1; TRBD1 aligns across 9 bases. The germline gives CDR1 SGHRS, CDR2 YFSETQ. The CDR3 is 15 amino acids. J was trimmed by 5 bases and V by 1 base; bases with no gene match: 6. The CDR3 region is CASSLYGTGTTEAFF. The CDR3 bases are TGCGCCAGCAGCTTGTATGGGACAGGGACGACTGAAGCTTTCTTT.

This clonotype occurred once. This clone may be a read error of a much larger clone one base away. This CDR3 fails to terminate in the conserved phenylalanine or tryptophan, so it likely reflects a read error. The genes are TRBV10-2 and TRBJ2-7; no definite D call. This CDR3 spans 13 amino acids. The germline V gene encodes CDR1 WSHSY and CDR2 SAAADI. Trimming removed 0 bases from V and 3 bases from J, with 6 bases in between. The CDR3 reads CASSESGSYEQYS. CDR3 bases: TGCGCCAGCAGTGAGTCAGGCAGCTACGAGCAGTACTCC.

Ten or more counts support this clonotype. The chain has TRBV19 and TRBJ1-2; 7 bases match TRBD1. The germline V gene encodes CDR1 LNHDA and CDR2 SQIVND (reference sequence). This CDR3 region has 15 residues. V was pared by 3 bases and J by 7 bases, with 11 bases of the junction left unmatched. CDR3 DNA sequence: TGTGCCAGTAGTATCGCCGCAGGGGGGTTCGGTGGCTACACCTTC. Its protein product is CASSIAAGGFGGYTF.

This clonotype was counted only a few times. The chain has TRBV30 and TRBJ2-6; D is perhaps TRBD1 or TRBD2 (5 bases each). Per germline, CDR1 GTSNPN and CDR2 SVGIG (reference sequence). There are 17 residues in the CDR3. V was pared by 3 bases and J by 0 bases, with 15 bases between. The CDR3 DNA follows: TGTGCCTGGAGAGCGACTACAGGCTACTCTGGGGCCAACGTCCTGACTTTC. This codes for CAWRATTGYSGANVLTF.

This clonotype was detected only a few times. The gene calls are TRBV7-2 and TRBJ2-5; 9 positions match TRBD2. Germline assignment: CDR1 SGHTA and CDR2 FQGNSA. The CDR3 runs to 15 residues. J lost 5 bases, V lost 5 bases, and 9 bases had no gene match. CDR3 sequence reads: CASSPGTSNIETQYF. The DNA of the CDR3 is TGTGCCAGCAGCCCCGGGACTAGCAACATCGAGACCCAGTACTTC.

The chain links TRBV29-1 to TRBJ2-7; maybe TRBD2 (6 bases). The CDR3 is made up of 15 amino acids. V lost 8 bases and J 6 bases, leaving 26 bases between the germline ends. Germline V CDR1 and CDR2: SQVTM, ANQGSEA. In DNA form, the CDR3 reads TGCAGCTTACAACCGGGGGTCTTAGGGAATGGCGAGCAGTACTTC. It yields the protein CSLQPGVLGNGEQYF.

There are many counts of this clonotype. CDR3 protein: CASSYPAGGGELFF. The CDR3 DNA is TGTGCCAGCAGCTACCCCGCGGGGGGCGGGGAGCTGTTTTTT. V and J are TRBV7-2 and TRBJ2-2; 8 bases match TRBD2. J lost 7 bases, V lost 4 bases, and 5 bases had no gene match. The germline gives CDR1 SGHTA, CDR2 FQGNSA. The CDR3 has 14 residues.

CDR3 sequence: CASSLQGMNTEAFF. In nucleotides, the CDR3 is TGCGCCAGCAGCTTGCAGGGGATGAACACTGAAGCTTTCTTT. V is TRBV5-1 and J is TRBJ1-1; maybe TRBD1 (6 bases). Germline CDR1 reads SGHRS; CDR2 reads YFSETQ. This CDR3 contains 14 residues. V lost 1 base, J lost 0 bases, and 7 bases lay in between.

In its sample, this clonotype is medium-sized. The rearrangement links TRBV7-2 to TRBJ1-5; D remains unclear. The CDR3 totals 13 residues. Trimming removed 1 base from V and 3 bases from J, with 4 bases in between. The germline V gene has CDR1 SGHTA and CDR2 FQGNSA. CDR3: CASSLESNQPQHF. The DNA of the CDR3 is TGTGCCAGCAGCTTAGAGTCCAATCAGCCCCAGCATTTT.

There are many counts of this clonotype. The chain is built from TRBV19 and TRBJ1-1; D remains unclear. Germline V gene data show CDR1 as LNHDA and CDR2 as SQIVND (reference sequence). CDR3 length: 13 residues. Trimming took 5 bases from V and 5 from J, leaving 12 bases between them. The CDR3 nucleotides read TGTGCCAGTAGTGAACAGAGGGTAACTGAAGCTTTCTTT. This sequence encodes CASSEQRVTEAFF.